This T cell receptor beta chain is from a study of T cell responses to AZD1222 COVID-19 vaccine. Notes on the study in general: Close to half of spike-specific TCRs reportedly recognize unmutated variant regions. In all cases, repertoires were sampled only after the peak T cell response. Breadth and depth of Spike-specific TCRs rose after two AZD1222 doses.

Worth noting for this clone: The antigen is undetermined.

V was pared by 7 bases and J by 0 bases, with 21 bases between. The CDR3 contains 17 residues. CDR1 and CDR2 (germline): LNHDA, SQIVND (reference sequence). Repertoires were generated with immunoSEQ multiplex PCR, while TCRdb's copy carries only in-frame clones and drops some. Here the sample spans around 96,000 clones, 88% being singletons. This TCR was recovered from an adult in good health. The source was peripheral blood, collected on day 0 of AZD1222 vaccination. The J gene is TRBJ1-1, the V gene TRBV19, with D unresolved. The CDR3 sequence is CASTQPPGRRLNTEAFF. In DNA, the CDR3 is TGTGCCAGTACCCAACCCCCTGGACGGAGGCTGAACACTGAAGCTTTCTTT.